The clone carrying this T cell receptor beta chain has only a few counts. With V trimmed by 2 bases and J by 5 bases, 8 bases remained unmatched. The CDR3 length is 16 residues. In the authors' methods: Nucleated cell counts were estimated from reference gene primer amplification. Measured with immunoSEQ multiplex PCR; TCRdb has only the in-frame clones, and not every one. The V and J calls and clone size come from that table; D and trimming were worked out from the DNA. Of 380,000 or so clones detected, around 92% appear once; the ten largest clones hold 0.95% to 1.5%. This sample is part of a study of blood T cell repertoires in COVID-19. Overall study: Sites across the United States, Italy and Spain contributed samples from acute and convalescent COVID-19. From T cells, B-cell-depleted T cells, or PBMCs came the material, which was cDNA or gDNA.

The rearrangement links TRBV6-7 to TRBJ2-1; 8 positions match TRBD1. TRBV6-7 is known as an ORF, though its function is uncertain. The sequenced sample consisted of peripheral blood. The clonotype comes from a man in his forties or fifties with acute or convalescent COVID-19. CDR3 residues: CASSYRSRGQNNEQFF. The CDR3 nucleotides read TGTGCCAGCAGTTACCGAAGCAGGGGGCAAAACAATGAGCAGTTCTTC.